Listed below are T cell receptor beta chains from one sample, sequenced in a study of beta chain features in type 1 diabetes. The data were produced by immunoSEQ multiplex PCR, yet TCRdb's version contains in-frame clones alone and is incomplete. The sample has 300,000 to 350,000 clones; less than 9.5% are singletons. Material: central memory CD4+ T cells from blood. These receptors were collected from a woman younger than 30 in good health. Each CDR3 is given with its conserved first and last residue. D genes are given only for firm matches. Size is omitted from some rows. Given values are once, few, many or a class for expanded clones.

clone_size	v_call	d_call	j_call	cdr3_nt	cdr3_aa
few	TRBV27	NA	TRBJ2-7	TGTGCCAGCAGTTTATTCCCGGGGTTCTCCTACGAGCAGTACTTC	CASSLFPGFSYEQYF
few	TRBV7-3	NA	TRBJ1-2	TGTGCCAGCAGCCCAGGACACTATGGCTACACCTTC	CASSPGHYGYTF
NA	TRBV7-3	NA	TRBJ2-3	TGTGCCAGCAGCCAATCCGGCGGGATGGATACGCAGTATTTT	CASSQSGGMDTQYF
NA	TRBV7-9	TRBD2	TRBJ2-7	TGTGCCAGCAGCTTCAGACTAGCGGGAGGAAACTCCTACGAGCAGTACTTC	CASSFRLAGGNSYEQYF
NA	TRBV6-1	TRBD1	TRBJ2-7	TGTGCCAGCAGTGAGGTCGTACGGGCAGGGGGCTACGAGCAGTACTTC	CASSEVVRAGGYEQYF
many	TRBV7-9	NA	TRBJ2-3	TGTGCCAGCAGCCCTAATTTTGCGGAGGATACGCAGTATTTT	CASSPNFAEDTQYF
NA	TRBV7-2	NA	TRBJ1-3	TGTGCCAGCAGCTTATGGGGTTCTGGAAACACCATATATTTT	CASSLWGSGNTIYF
NA	TRBV4-3	NA	TRBJ2-1	TGCGCCAGTTCGGTAAGAGGCAATGAGCAGTTCTTC	CASSVRGNEQFF
few	TRBV7-9	NA	TRBJ1-1	TGTGCCAGCAGCTTAGGGCAGCTGAACACTGAAGCTTTCTTT	CASSLGQLNTEAFF
NA	TRBV11-2	TRBD1	TRBJ2-5	TGTGCCAGCAGCTACCAGGGGGTTCGGGAGACCCAGTACTTC	CASSYQGVRETQYF
NA	TRBV5-6	TRBD2	TRBJ2-1	TGTGCCAGCAGCTTCTTTCCTTATAGCGGGAAGGACAATGAGCAGTTCTTC	CASSFFPYSGKDNEQFF
many	TRBV7-2	NA	TRBJ2-1	TGTGCCAGCAGCGCATATGGGGAGCAGTTCTTC	CASSAYGEQFF
few	TRBV2	NA	TRBJ2-5	TGTGCCAGCAGTGAAGTGGTGGAGACCCAGTACTTC	CASSEVVETQYF
few	TRBV5-1	NA	TRBJ1-1	TGCGCCAGCAGCCCGATGGGAGGGACGACTGAAGCTTTCTTT	CASSPMGGTTEAFF
many	TRBV9	NA	TRBJ2-2	TGTGCCAGCAGCGTAGTTCCCACCGGGGAGCTGTTTTTT	CASSVVPTGELFF
many	TRBV4-3	TRBD2	TRBJ2-1	TGCGCCAGCAGCCAAGATTGGCGGGAGCAGAGCAATGAGCAGTTCTTC	CASSQDWREQSNEQFF
few	TRBV2	NA	TRBJ1-4	TGTGCCAGCAGCCAAGGGGGTAATAATGAAAAACTGTTTTTT	CASSQGGNNEKLFF
NA	TRBV6-1	NA	TRBJ2-2	TGTGCCAGCAGGATGCCAGATCTAAACACCGGGGAGCTGTTTTTT	CASRMPDLNTGELFF
few	TRBV6-6	TRBD2	TRBJ2-1	TGTGCCAGCAGTTACGGACTAGCGGCTTTCTACAATGAGCAGTTCTTC	CASSYGLAAFYNEQFF
few	TRBV18	NA	TRBJ2-2	TGTGCCAGCTCACCACGGTCACCTGGGGGCACCGGGGAGCTGTTTTTT	CASSPRSPGGTGELFF
few	TRBV20-1	NA	TRBJ2-3	TGCAGTGCTTCGGATGTAGATACGCAGTATTTT	CSASDVDTQYF
few	TRBV11-2	NA	TRBJ2-2	TGTGCCAGCAGCCCCGATATCGGGGAGCTGTTTTTT	CASSPDIGELFF
NA	TRBV18	NA	TRBJ2-2	TGTGCCAGCTCACCACTTGGCTTCAAGACCGGGGAGCTGTTTTTT	CASSPLGFKTGELFF
NA	TRBV10-3	NA	TRBJ2-1	TGTGCCATCAGTGAATTGGGAGAGGATGAGCAGTTCTTC	CAISELGEDEQFF
NA	TRBV5-1	TRBD2	TRBJ2-7	TGCGCCAGCTCCGGGACTACCTCCTACGAGCAGTACTTC	CASSGTTSYEQYF
once	TRBV29-1	NA	TRBJ2-7	TGCAGCGGACAGGAACTCCTGGGAGCCGAGCAGTACTTC	CSGQELLGAEQYF
NA	TRBV20-1	NA	TRBJ2-1	TGCAGTGCTAGGAAGGATGAGCAGTTCTTC	CSARKDEQFF
few	TRBV11-2	TRBD1	TRBJ2-5	TGTGCCAGCAGCGGGGACAGGGGGTGGCAGGAGACCCAGTACTTC	CASSGDRGWQETQYF
NA	TRBV11-2	NA	TRBJ2-3	TGTGCCAGCAGCCGAGGCGGCACAGATACGCAGTATTTT	CASSRGGTDTQYF
NA	TRBV7-2	NA	TRBJ1-2	TGTGCCAGCAGTTCCGGACAGCTCTATGGCTACACCTTC	CASSSGQLYGYTF
once	TRBV15	NA	TRBJ1-2	TGTGCCACCAGCAGCCCGTGGGGGGGGCGTTATGGCTACACCTTC	CATSSPWGGRYGYTF
few	TRBV29-1	NA	TRBJ2-1	TGCAGCGGTAGCAGGAGTACCTACAATGAGCAGTTCTTC	CSGSRSTYNEQFF
many	TRBV11-2	NA	TRBJ2-1	TGTGCCAGCAGAGCCCCAGGGTACAATGAGCAGTTCTTC	CASRAPGYNEQFF
few	TRBV9	TRBD1	TRBJ1-5	TGTGCCAGCAGCGTCGTGGGACAGGGTGGTATTTGCAATCAGCCCCAGCATTTT	CASSVVGQGGICNQPQHF
few	TRBV7-9	NA	TRBJ2-3	TGTGCCAGCAGCTTAACACCGATCACAGATACGCAGTATTTT	CASSLTPITDTQYF
few	TRBV4-1	TRBD1	TRBJ2-4	TGCGCCAGCAGCCGGGACAGGCTAGCCAAAAACATTCAGTACTTC	CASSRDRLAKNIQYF
NA	TRBV2	NA	TRBJ2-3	TGTGCCAGCAGTGAACATGTAGATACGCAGTATTTT	CASSEHVDTQYF
many	TRBV14	NA	TRBJ2-7	TGTGCCAGCAGCCAAGACGCCTTGGGGCAGTACTTC	CASSQDALGQYF
NA	TRBV27	NA	TRBJ2-2	TGTGCCAGCAGTTTAACGAGAAGCGGGGAGCTGTTTTTT	CASSLTRSGELFF
few	TRBV5-6	TRBD1	TRBJ2-7	TGTGCCAGCAGCTACAAGGACAGGGGGTACGAGCAGTACTTC	CASSYKDRGYEQYF
few	TRBV18	NA	TRBJ2-2	TGTGCCAGCTCACCAGTTCGGGAGCGCGCCGGGGAGCTGTTTTTT	CASSPVRERAGELFF
NA	TRBV9	TRBD2	TRBJ2-1	TGTGCCAGCAGCGTAGGTCCTAGCGGGATCAACAATGAGCAGTTCTTC	CASSVGPSGINNEQFF
few	TRBV5-5	NA	TRBJ2-2	TGTGCCAGCAGCTCGGACTGGTCCCAGCCGAACACCGGGGAGCTGTTTTTT	CASSSDWSQPNTGELFF
NA	TRBV7-9	NA	TRBJ2-1	TGTGCCAGCAGCTTAGAACAGTACAATGAGCAGTTCTTC	CASSLEQYNEQFF
NA	TRBV4-2	NA	TRBJ2-7	TGTGCCAGCAGCCTAGGTTTACAGTTGGCCTACGAGCAGTACTTC	CASSLGLQLAYEQYF
few	TRBV2	NA	TRBJ1-1	TGTGCCAGCAGCCTTCTACAACGTGACACTGAAGCTTTCTTT	CASSLLQRDTEAFF
few	TRBV7-8	NA	TRBJ2-5	TGTGCCAGCAGCTTAGGTAGGGGAGGTGAAAAAGAGACCCAGTACTTC	CASSLGRGGEKETQYF